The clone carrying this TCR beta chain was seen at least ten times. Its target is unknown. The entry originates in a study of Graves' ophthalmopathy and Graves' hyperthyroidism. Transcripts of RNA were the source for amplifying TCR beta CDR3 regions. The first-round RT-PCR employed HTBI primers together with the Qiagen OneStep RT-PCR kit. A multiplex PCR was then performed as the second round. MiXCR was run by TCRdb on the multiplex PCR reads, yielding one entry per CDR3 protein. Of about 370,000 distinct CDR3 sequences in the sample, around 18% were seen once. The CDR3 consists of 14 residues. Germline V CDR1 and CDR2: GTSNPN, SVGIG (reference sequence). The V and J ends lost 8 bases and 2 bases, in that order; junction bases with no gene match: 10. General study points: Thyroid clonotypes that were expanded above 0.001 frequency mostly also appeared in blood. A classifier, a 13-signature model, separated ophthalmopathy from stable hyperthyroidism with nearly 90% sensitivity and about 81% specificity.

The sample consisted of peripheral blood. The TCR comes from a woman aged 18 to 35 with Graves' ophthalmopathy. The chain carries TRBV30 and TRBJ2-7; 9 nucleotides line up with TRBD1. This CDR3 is CAGNRDRDTYEQYF. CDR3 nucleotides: TGTGCCGGAAACCGGGACAGGGACACCTACGAGCAGTACTTC.